This T cell receptor (beta chain) was sequenced for a study of blood T cells in healthy people across ages. The table lists this clonotype with a few counts. Its antigen is undetermined. Points from the study as a whole: Age advanced and TCR beta diversity per million T cells fell, roughly linearly. A greater number of naive CD4+ cells and higher diversity distinguished long-lived donors from aged donors.

V lost 6 bases to trimming and J lost 3 bases; unmatched junction nucleotides: 2. This CDR3 has 13 amino acids. Germline CDR1 reads SQVTM; CDR2 reads ANQGSEA. Through a sample-barcoded 5' primer and a J-beta primer mix, a second PCR was run for roughly 7 to 12 cycles. TCRdb passed the 5' RACE reads through MiXCR, listing each CDR3 protein once. The profile covers about 720,000 distinct CDR3 sequences, with over 20% appearing a single time and roughly a fifth taken by the ten largest. Researchers isolated at least 6 million PBMCs per sample. The rearrangement joins TRBV29-1 to TRBJ2-2; TRBD1 agrees at 9 bases. This sequence originates from a man between 65 and 85 years old in good health. Sequencing was performed on blood. CDR3 protein: CSVGTGYTGELFF. The CDR3 DNA follows: TGCAGCGTCGGGACAGGGTACACCGGGGAGCTGTTTTTT.